This entry features one TCR beta chain sequence. What it recognizes is unknown. These data come from a study of tumor-infiltrating lymphocytes in localized non-small cell lung cancer. Study-wide results and limits: Different pieces of the same tissue went to different assays, confounding technical variation with intratumor heterogeneity.

The data were produced by immunoSEQ multiplex PCR, yet TCRdb's version contains in-frame clones alone and is incomplete. Of about 14,000 clones in the sample, around 70% are singletons; the top ten hold more than 20%. The ends lost 6 bases at V and 0 bases at J; junction bases unmatched: 8. The CDR3 loop spans 16 amino acids. Per germline, CDR1 SGHAT and CDR2 FQDESV (reference sequence). The J gene is TRBJ1-1, the V gene TRBV11-1; TRBD1 matches at 9 bases. The TCR sequence derives from a human donor with non-small cell lung cancer. The sample consisted of uninvolved lung tissue not adjacent to the tumor. DNA of the CDR3: TGTGCCAGCAGATCCGGGACAGGGACCATGAACACTGAAGCTTTCTTT. Encoded protein: CASRSGTGTMNTEAFF.